The text below deals with one T cell receptor beta chain. The target antigen is unknown. This sample is part of a study of CD8 T cells in ankylosing spondylitis. CDR3 length: 10 amino acids. Trimming cost V 2 bases and J 8 bases, with 2 bases left between them. Libraries of TCR beta came from quantitative 5'-RACE with molecular barcodes. TCRdb used MiXCR to reprocess the 5' RACE reads, holding one entry per CDR3 protein. The table records 350,000 or so distinct CDR3 sequences, roughly 14% of them present only once. Study-wide points: Earlier studies detected some motif variants in reactive arthritis synovial fluid and blood. Reports say disease-linked clones showed up significantly more in matched ankylosing spondylitis synovial fluid.

The clonotype comes from a male donor with ankylosing spondylitis or in good health (not recorded which). The source material was blood, either unsorted or a sorted T cell fraction (not recorded which). The chain has TRBV12-3 or TRBV12-4 and TRBJ2-3; D is ambiguous. CDR3 coding DNA: TGTGCCAGCAGTTTAAGTACGCAGTATTTT. Protein product: CASSLSTQYF.